The next 10 T cell receptor beta chains were all read from a single sample in a study of T cell changes during pregnancy in multiple sclerosis. TCRdb's table, derived via immunoSEQ multiplex PCR, lists solely in-frame clones and lacks some. The repertoire has fewer than 60,000 clones, around 90% of them found once; the top ten carry roughly 1.2%. Sequenced here: peripheral blood, sampled after pregnancy. The receptors derive from a female donor in good health, enrolled as a control in a pregnancy study.

The gene calls are TRBV6-5 and TRBJ2-7; TRBD1 agrees at 7 bases. Germline loops: CDR1 MNHEY, CDR2 SVGAGI. With V trimmed by 6 bases and J by 6 bases, 5 bases remained unmatched. The CDR3 is made up of 12 amino acids. This CDR3 is CASSSQGIEQYF. Written as DNA, the CDR3 is TGTGCCAGCAGCTCACAGGGGATCGAGCAGTACTTC.

V gene TRBV19 combines with J gene TRBJ1-4; D is unclear. V lost 4 bases and J lost 2, with 8 bases in between. Per germline, CDR1 LNHDA and CDR2 SQIVND (reference sequence). The CDR3 runs to 14 residues. CDR3 DNA: TGTGCCAGTAGTAGTCCCGGGACTAATGAAAAACTGTTTTTT. This sequence encodes CASSSPGTNEKLFF.

The rearrangement joins TRBV7-7 to TRBJ2-5; D may be TRBD1 (6 bases). The germline V gene has CDR1 SSHAT and CDR2 FNYEAQ (reference sequence). With 1 base removed from V and 2 bases from J, the gap between germline ends came to 14 bases. The CDR3 has 16 residues. DNA of the CDR3: TGTGCCAGCAGCTTAGACCGGGGCAGGGGACAAGAGACCCAGTACTTC. Protein product: CASSLDRGRGQETQYF.

This clone was seen just once. The CDR3 nucleotides are TGTGCCAGCAGCTCGGCAAGGGACAGGCTTTCACCCCTCCACTTT. Translating it yields CASSSARDRLSPLHF. The rearrangement links TRBV5-8 to TRBJ1-6; 8 bases map to TRBD1. Germline V CDR1 and CDR2: SGHTS, YDEGEE. V dropped 3 bases and J dropped 9; count of bases not matched to a gene: 8. The CDR3 extends over 15 amino acids.

The V call is TRBV6-5, the J call TRBJ2-3; D remains unclear. The CDR3 has 14 residues. Germline assignment: CDR1 MNHEY and CDR2 SVGAGI. Trimming removed 4 bases from V and 4 bases from J, with 12 bases in between. The CDR3 region has the DNA TGTGCCAGCAGTTTTCTCTACCAAGCAGATACGCAGTATTTT. It codes for CASSFLYQADTQYF.

The chain recombines TRBV28 with TRBJ1-2, with D perhaps matching TRBD1 (5 bases). Germline V gives CDR1 MDHEN, CDR2 SYDVKM. Trimming pared 2 bases from V and 1 base from J, leaving 14 bases between. This CDR3 contains 16 residues. The CDR3 DNA reads as TGTGCCAGCAGTTTACCAGGGATGCGATATAACTATGGCTACACCTTC. Translating it yields CASSLPGMRYNYGYTF.

CDR3 DNA: TGTGCCAGCAGCTTAGGACAGGGAGCTAACTATGGCTACACCTTC. Protein product: CASSLGQGANYGYTF. The chain links TRBV7-2 to TRBJ1-2; 7 nucleotides agree with TRBD1. This CDR3 is 15 amino acids long. J gave up 0 bases and V 1 base, and 2 bases lay outside the gene matches. Germline V gives CDR1 SGHTA, CDR2 FQGNSA.

The V gene is TRBV4-3, the J gene TRBJ2-7; TRBD2 matches 10 bases. CDR1 LGHNA and CDR2 YSLEER come from the germline V gene. Trimming cost V 1 base and J 4 bases; bases outside gene matches: 7. This CDR3 region has 16 residues. CDR3 amino acids: CASSQGLIAGGYEQYF. In DNA form, the CDR3 reads TGCGCCAGCAGCCAAGGCCTTATAGCGGGAGGATACGAGCAGTACTTC.

This sequence joins TRBV6-5 and TRBJ2-1, with 8 positions matching TRBD1. The germline CDR1 and CDR2 sequences are MNHEY and SVGAGI. The junction had 5 bases not matched to a gene; V was cut back by 6 bases and J by 1 base. There are 15 residues in the CDR3. The CDR3 reads CASRPDRGSYNEQFF. CDR3 nucleotides: TGTGCCAGCAGACCTGACAGGGGTTCCTACAATGAGCAGTTCTTC.

The rearrangement links TRBV6-5 to TRBJ2-1; TRBD2 might be the D (5 bases). This CDR3 has 14 amino acids. V was cut by 0 bases and J by 2 bases, with 5 bases left in between. The germline CDR1 and CDR2 sequences are MNHEY and SVGAGI. CDR3 loop: CASSYSGTYNEQFF. The CDR3 nucleotides read TGTGCCAGCAGTTACTCCGGGACCTACAATGAGCAGTTCTTC.